The next 14 T cell receptor beta chains were all read from a single sample in a study of cytomegalovirus exposure and HLA in healthy donors. This PCR relied on a set of 60 Vbeta primers and 13 Jbeta primers. The method was immunoSEQ multiplex PCR; TCRdb's version includes in-frame clones alone and lacks a portion of them. In the table there are 130,000 or so clones, roughly three quarters of which are singletons. Material: PBMCs. These TCRs come from a woman aged 55-70 years in good health and CMV-seronegative.

This clone turned up a few times. This rearrangement joins TRBV5-6 to TRBJ2-4; D remains ambiguous. This CDR3 has 16 residues. V lost 2 bases and J lost 1, with 13 bases in between. From germline, CDR1 is SGHDT and CDR2 YYEEEE. The CDR3 DNA reads as TGTGCCAGCAGCTTAGGTAGTTTGACTGCCAAAAACATTCAGTACTTC. Amino acids: CASSLGSLTAKNIQYF. Filled out from reference TRBV5-6 and TRBJ2-4, the complete variable domain reads DAGVTQSPTHLIKTRGQQVTLRCSPKSGHDTVSWYQQALGQGPQFIFQYYEEEERQRGNFPDRFSGHQFPNYSSELNVNALLLGDSALYLCASSLGSLTAKNIQYFGAGTRLSVL.

This chain uses TRBV27 with TRBJ1-4, with 8 bases aligning to TRBD1. Germline values: CDR1 MNHEY, CDR2 SMNVEV (reference sequence). The ends lost 6 bases at V and 7 bases at J; junction bases unmatched: 10. The CDR3 runs 15 residues. The CDR3 region has the DNA TGTGCCAGCAGCCTAACAGGGGGAGGTGGTGAAAAACTGTTTTTT. Translated, it gives CASSLTGGGGEKLFF.

About this clone: At one of its ends the junction is not consistent with the germline gene, which may arise from a read error. The chain recombines TRBV7-9 with TRBJ1-5; TRBD1 matches 8 bases. Germline V lookup: CDR1 SEHNR, CDR2 FQNEAQ (reference sequence). There are 17 residues in the CDR3. CDR3 sequence (DNA): TGTTCCAGCAGCTTCAGCAGGGGGCGCGGGAACAATCAGCCCCAGCATTTT. It translates to CSSSFSRGRGNNQPQHF. The full variable domain, its missing parts supplied by reference TRBV7-9 and TRBJ1-5, is DTGVSQNPRHKITKRGQNVTFRCDPISEHNRLYWYRQTLGQGPEFLTYFQNEAQLEKSRLLSDRFSAERPKGSFSTLEIQRTEQGDSAMYLCSSSFSRGRGNNQPQHFGDGTRLSIL.

The genes are TRBV28 and TRBJ1-3, with a weak D call TRBD1 (5 bases). Germline V lookup: CDR1 MDHEN, CDR2 SYDVKM. Deletions cut 7 bases from V and 3 bases from J, with 22 bases between. The length of the CDR3 is 17 residues. The CDR3 bases are TGTGCCAGCACCCCACCCATCCAGCGCAGGGATGGAAACACCATATATTTT. Amino acid sequence: CASTPPIQRRDGNTIYF.

The rearrangement links TRBV5-5 to TRBJ1-1; a weak D match, TRBD1 (6 bases). Trimming removed 4 bases from V and 1 base from J, with 14 bases in between. CDR3 length: 15 residues. CDR1 is SGHKS, CDR2 YYEKEE, per germline (reference sequence). The CDR3 DNA sequence: TGTGCCAGCAGCACAACAGGGTGGGGGAACACTGAAGCTTTCTTT. It codes for CASSTTGWGNTEAFF. The variable domain in full, with the rest retrieved from reference TRBV5-5 and TRBJ1-1, is DAGVTQSPTHLIKTRGQQVTLRCSPISGHKSVSWYQQVLGQGPQFIFQYYEKEERGRGNFPDRFSARQFPNYSSELNVNALLLGDSALYLCASSTTGWGNTEAFFGQGTRLTVV.

The J gene is TRBJ1-2, the V gene TRBV27; 7 nucleotides agree with TRBD1. The CDR3 has 14 residues. Unmatched junction bases numbered 9, after V lost 3 bases and J lost 8 bases. Germline assignment: CDR1 MNHEY and CDR2 SMNVEV (reference sequence). The CDR3 nucleotides are TGTGCCAGCAGTTTGTCCGGGACAGAGAACGGCTACACCTTC. This encodes CASSLSGTENGYTF.

The chain combines TRBV11-2 with TRBJ2-3, with D perhaps TRBD2 (6 bases). This CDR3 is 16 amino acids long. Germline lookup yields CDR1 SGHAT and CDR2 FQNNGV. V lost 5 bases and J lost 2, with 17 bases in between. DNA of the CDR3: TGTGCCAGCAGCCCCTCGGGGGTTCCCCTCACAGATACGCAGTATTTT. It is translated as CASSPSGVPLTDTQYF.

Turning to this clone: Germline and junction disagree at one end, which may indicate a read error. This sequence joins TRBV7-7 and TRBJ2-2, with a possible D match to TRBD1 (6 bases). The CDR3 runs 14 residues. Germline CDR1 SSHAT, CDR2 FNYEAQ (reference sequence). The CDR3 sequence is CASSPDRNTGELFF. In nucleotides, the CDR3 is TGTGCTAGCAGCCCGGACAGGAACACCGGGGAGCTGTTTTTT.

The chain employs TRBV27 and TRBJ1-6, with 9 bases that match TRBD1. The CDR3 consists of 16 residues. Trimming cost V 6 bases and J 6 bases; bases outside gene matches: 9. In germline, CDR1 is MNHEY, CDR2 SMNVEV (reference sequence). The CDR3 sequence: CASRDDRGFSNSPLHF. CDR3 bases: TGTGCCAGCAGGGACGACAGGGGGTTCTCTAATTCACCCCTCCACTTT.

The chain joins TRBV28 to TRBJ1-5; D gene unclear. V dropped 10 bases and J dropped 6 bases, with 10 bases sitting between them. The CDR3 contains 11 residues. CDR1 and CDR2 (germline): MDHEN, SYDVKM. The CDR3, as DNA: TGTGCCAACGGGAACCCTCAGCCCCAGCATTTT. Protein product: CANGNPQPQHF.

This chain links TRBV11-2 with TRBJ2-5; TRBD2 is a possible D gene (5 bases). CDR1 and CDR2 from the germline V gene are SGHAT and FQNNGV. Trimming removed 5 bases from V and 5 bases from J, with 15 bases in between. The CDR3 extends over 14 amino acids. CDR3 residues: CASSLRGRRETQYF. CDR3 sequence (DNA): TGTGCCAGCAGCCTCCGAGGGAGACGGGAGACCCAGTACTTC. Full variable domain (missing parts from reference TRBV11-2 and TRBJ2-5): EAGVAQSPRYKIIEKRQSVAFWCNPISGHATLYWYQQILGQGPKLLIQFQNNGVVDDSQLPKDRFSAERLKGVDSTLKIQPAKLEDSAVYLCASSLRGRRETQYFGPGTRLLVL.

The genes are TRBV27 and TRBJ1-4; a weak D match, TRBD1 (6 bases). The CDR3 is 16 residues long. Trimming took off 2 bases at V and 2 bases at J, with 12 bases between the two ends. Germline assignment: CDR1 MNHEY and CDR2 SMNVEV (reference sequence). CDR3 coding DNA: TGTGCCAGCAGTTTAAACAGGGATAGGACTAATGAAAAACTGTTTTTT. Its translation: CASSLNRDRTNEKLFF. Filled out from reference TRBV27 and TRBJ1-4, the complete variable domain reads EAQVTQNPRYLITVTGKKLTVTCSQNMNHEYMSWYRQDPGLGLRQIYYSMNVEVTDKGDVPEGYKVSRKEKRNFPLILESPSPNQTSLYFCASSLNRDRTNEKLFFGSGTQLSVL.

This chain uses TRBV7-8 with TRBJ2-6, with D maybe TRBD2 (6 bases). V was cut by 4 bases and J by 2 bases, with 6 bases left in between. Germline V gene data show CDR1 as SGHVS and CDR2 as FQNEAQ. This CDR3 has 14 amino acids. The CDR3: CASSWGAGANVLTF. Written as DNA, the CDR3 is TGTGCCAGCAGCTGGGGGGCTGGGGCCAACGTCCTGACTTTC.

This clone was recorded a few times. The chain couples TRBV2 to TRBJ2-5, with 7 bases lining up with TRBD1. The germline V gene has CDR1 SNHLY and CDR2 FYNNEI. V shed 7 bases, J shed 2 bases, and the junction held 13 bases outside the gene matches. This CDR3 is built from 16 residues. CDR3 nucleotides: TGTGCCAGCAAACTGTCGGGACAGCAAGTACAAGAGACCCAGTACTTC. Protein sequence: CASKLSGQQVQETQYF. Filled out from reference TRBV2 and TRBJ2-5, the complete variable domain reads EPEVTQTPSHQVTQMGQEVILRCVPISNHLYFYWYRQILGQKVEFLVSFYNNEISEKSEIFDDQFSVERPDGSNFTLKIRSTKLEDSAMYFCASKLSGQQVQETQYFGPGTRLLVL.